This TCR beta chain was sequenced in a study of blood T cell repertoires in COVID-19. Data came from immunoSEQ multiplex PCR; TCRdb stores just in-frame clones and leaves some out. The table lists about 310,000 clones, nearly 90% of them singletons. The cohort comprised adults aged 18 to 89 years residing in approximately 22 US areas. Germline loops: CDR1 MDHEN, CDR2 SYDVKM. Trimming at V came to 5 bases and at J to 4 bases, leaving 4 bases not matched to a gene. This CDR3 region has 13 residues. Sequenced: PBMCs or T cells enriched from blood (not recorded which). The chain combines TRBV28 with TRBJ1-2; 7 nucleotides line up with TRBD1. The sequence was obtained from a woman younger than 30 with acute COVID-19. CDR3 DNA: TGTGCCAGCAGTGAGACAGGGCTCTATGGCTACACCTTC. It encodes CASSETGLYGYTF.